This T cell receptor beta chain was documented in a study of shared clonotypes between healthy human individuals (dated by TCRdb to the early 2020s). Context from the whole study: A few men and a couple of women, aged 18 to 49 years, made up the cohort. Different laboratories and diverse techniques were used to prepare libraries and sequence TCR repertoires, to increase sequencing depth and limit assay-specific biases. The study deeply sequenced blood TCR repertoires of five healthy adults to estimate repertoire size and the extent of clonotype sharing between individuals. Between about 0.94 and 8.9 billion PBMCs per donor were obtained by leukapheresis. For each donor, CD4 naive and CD4 memory were each run on three plates, CD8 naive on two plates, and CD8 memory on one plate. What the authors observed across the whole study: The genetic and exposure-history diversity represented was limited by the small number of donors. Higher generation probabilities were observed for clonotypes shared by all four sorted-subset donors than for non-shared clonotypes. Rarefaction of sorted-subset datasets indicated incomplete sequencing despite the large sequencing depth. Only blood was sampled, and tissue TCR repertoires likely differ from those in blood. Pairwise subsampling led to the expectation that sequencing depth would affect the degree of clonotype sharing among donors. Estimated clonotype richness was generally larger for naive than for memory subsets. About 5% of naive CD4, 3.5% of naive CD8, roughly 2.4% of memory CD4, and more than 0.35% of memory CD8 clonotypes were shared across several donors.

As concerns this clone: No cognate antigen has been identified for it. Base qualities are missing; no much larger clone stands one base away.

Using the deep immunoSEQ assay, TCR CDR3 regions were amplified from genomic DNA by multiplex PCR. Extracted genomic DNA from each cell subset was spread evenly across all wells of several immunoSEQ 96-well plates, with each plate serving as a replicate. For sorted subsets, each replicate PCR was loaded with roughly 190 ng genomic DNA, equivalent to 25,000 to 35,000 T cell genomes. The purified libraries were quantified using a Qubit 3.0 fluorometer, sized with a Bioanalyzer 2100, and then quantified again using the KAPA Library Quantification kit. Each immunoSEQ 96-well plate was sequenced on its own single-read 150-cycle Illumina NextSeq 550 flow cell. The source study handled its data this way. The immunoSEQ output contained only junctional sequences without quality scores, so filtering could not match that applied to full-length reads. Sequences were annotated with PyIR, a Python wrapper for IgBLAST v1.9, and V/J genes and CDR3 were assigned using IMGT germline references. Reads with weak V/J assignments (E-value above 1e-6), missing CDR3, stop codons, out-of-frame junctions, or ambiguous translated residues were removed. A V3J clonotype was defined by an identical inferred V gene, J gene, and CDR3 amino acid sequence. The percentage overlap between two repertoires was calculated by dividing the number of shared unique clonotypes by the size of the smaller repertoire. Repertoire richness was assessed with RTK rarefaction, the Chao1 estimator, and Recon v2.1 estimates of unobserved clonotypes. Generation probabilities for all TCRbeta clonotypes obtained by the gDNA method from a handful of donors were computed using OLGA. This immuneACCESS table, as held by TCRdb, lists in-frame sequences with V and J called but not all clones. Of the missing ones, under half trace to an unresolved V gene in checked studies; the others have no known cause. V and J calls and clone size are copied from that table; D and trimming were computed from the DNA. The sample table shows 1,400,000 or so clones, and just under 99% are seen once. In total, the top ten clones hold about 0.35% of the sample.

The donors were healthy, HIV-negative adults who had no recently reported acute infections or vaccinations. Every donor was a Caucasian adult living in Nashville, Tennessee, USA. CD4+ T cells were enriched by magnetic negative selection; naive cells were then positively selected on CD45RA, and the negative fraction formed the memory subset. Blood was obtained by leukapheresis, after which PBMCs were separated by Ficoll-Histopaque density gradient centrifugation and cryopreserved in liquid nitrogen vapor phase. Analytical flow cytometry was used to check the purity and quantity of each magnetically sorted T cell population. Each sorted fraction had its genomic DNA isolated and then quantified by UV absorbance on a Nanodrop 2000c. V has 7 bases trimmed and J has 4 bases trimmed; junction bases matching no gene number 8. The CDR3 goes from the cysteine to the phenylalanine over 14 residues. The read is trimmed to its CDR3 DNA, 42 bases read in frame from base 1. The germline V gene specifies MDHEN as CDR1 and SYDVKM as CDR2.

The origin of this receptor is a young man in good health. The rearrangement combines TRBV28 with TRBJ1-1; TRBD1 matches 8 bases in the middle. The sequenced material came from naive CD4+ T cells sorted from blood. The cell subset or site label on this specimen signifies: CD45RA+ positively selected. Read as DNA, the sequence is TGTGCCAGCATGGGTGCAGGGGGCTTCACTGAAGCTTTCTTT. Translated, it gives CASMGAGGFTEAFF.